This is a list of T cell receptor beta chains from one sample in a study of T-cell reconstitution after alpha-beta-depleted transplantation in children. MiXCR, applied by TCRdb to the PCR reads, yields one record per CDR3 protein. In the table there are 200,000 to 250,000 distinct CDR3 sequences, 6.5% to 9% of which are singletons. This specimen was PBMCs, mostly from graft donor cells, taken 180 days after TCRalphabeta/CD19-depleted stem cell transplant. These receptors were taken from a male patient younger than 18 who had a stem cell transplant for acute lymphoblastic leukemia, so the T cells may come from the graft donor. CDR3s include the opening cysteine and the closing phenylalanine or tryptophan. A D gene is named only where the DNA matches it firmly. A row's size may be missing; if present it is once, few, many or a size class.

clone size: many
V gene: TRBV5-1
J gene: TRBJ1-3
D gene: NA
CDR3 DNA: TGCGCCAGCAGGGTCGGAGGGGGGAACTCTGGAAACACCATATATTTT
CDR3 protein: CASRVGGGNSGNTIYF

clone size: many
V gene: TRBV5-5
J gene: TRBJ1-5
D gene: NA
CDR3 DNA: TGTGCCAGCAGCTTGGCAGTGGGTCAGCCCCAGCATTTT
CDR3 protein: CASSLAVGQPQHF

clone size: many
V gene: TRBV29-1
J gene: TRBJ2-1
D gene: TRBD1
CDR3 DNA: TGCAGCGTTCTTGGGGACAGCATCTTGAATGAGCAGTTCTTC
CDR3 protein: CSVLGDSILNEQFF

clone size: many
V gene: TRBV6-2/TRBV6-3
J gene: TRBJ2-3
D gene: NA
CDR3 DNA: TGTGCCAGCAGTTACTCGATACAGTTCACAGATACGCAGTATTTT
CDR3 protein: CASSYSIQFTDTQYF

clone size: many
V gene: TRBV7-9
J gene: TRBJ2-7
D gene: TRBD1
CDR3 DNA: TGTGCCATCAGGACCGACAGGGTTGAGCAGTACTTC
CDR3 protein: CAIRTDRVEQYF

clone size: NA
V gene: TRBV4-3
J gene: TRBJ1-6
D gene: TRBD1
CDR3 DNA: TGCGCCAGCAGCCGTTCAGACAGGGTCAGATCACCCCTCCACTTT
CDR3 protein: CASSRSDRVRSPLHF

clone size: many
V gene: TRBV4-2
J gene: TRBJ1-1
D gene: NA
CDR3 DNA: TGTGCCAGCAGCCAAGACGGGGCGTACCAGATGAACACTGAAGCTTTCTTT
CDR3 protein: CASSQDGAYQMNTEAFF

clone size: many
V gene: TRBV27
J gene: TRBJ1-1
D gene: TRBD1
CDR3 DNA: TGTGCCAGCAGCCTACAGGGGTTAGGAACTGAAGCTTTCTTT
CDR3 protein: CASSLQGLGTEAFF

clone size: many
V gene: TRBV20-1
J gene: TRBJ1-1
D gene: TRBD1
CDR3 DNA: TGCAGTGCTAGAGATGGGGGGACAGTTGAAGCTTTCTTT
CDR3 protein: CSARDGGTVEAFF

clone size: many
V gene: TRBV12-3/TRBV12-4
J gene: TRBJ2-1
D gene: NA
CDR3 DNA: TGTGCCAGCAGTTTATCGGGGGCCGGACCCAATGAGCAGTTCTTC
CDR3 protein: CASSLSGAGPNEQFF

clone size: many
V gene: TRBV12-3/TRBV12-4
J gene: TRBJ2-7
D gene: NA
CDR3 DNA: TGTGCCAGCAGATCCGACAACTCACTCTACGAGCAGTACTTC
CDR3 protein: CASRSDNSLYEQYF

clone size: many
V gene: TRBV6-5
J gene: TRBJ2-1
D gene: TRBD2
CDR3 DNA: TGTGCCAGCAGTTCCGATCGAGCGGGAGGGACCTACAATGAGCAGTTCTTC
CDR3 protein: CASSSDRAGGTYNEQFF

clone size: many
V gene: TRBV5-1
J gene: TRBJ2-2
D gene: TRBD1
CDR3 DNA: TGCACCAGCAGCTGGGGGACAGGGTGGACCGGGGAGCTGTTTTTT
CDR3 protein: CTSSWGTGWTGELFF

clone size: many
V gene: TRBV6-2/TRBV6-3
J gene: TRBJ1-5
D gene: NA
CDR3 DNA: TGTGCCAGCAGGGGAACAAGTAGCAATCAGCCCCAGCATTTT
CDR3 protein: CASRGTSSNQPQHF

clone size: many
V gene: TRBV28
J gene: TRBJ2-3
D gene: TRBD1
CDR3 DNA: TGTGCCATCAATTCCTTCCCGGGACAGGGTGGAGGGCAGTATTTT
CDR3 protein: CAINSFPGQGGGQYF

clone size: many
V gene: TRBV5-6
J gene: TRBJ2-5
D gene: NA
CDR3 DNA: TGTGCCAGCAGCCTTCAGGGTATGGGAGTCCAAGAGACCCAGTACTTC
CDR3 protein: CASSLQGMGVQETQYF

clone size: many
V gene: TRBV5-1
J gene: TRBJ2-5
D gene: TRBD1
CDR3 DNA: TGCGCCAGCAGCTTAGGACAGGTCAAAGAGACCCAGTACTTC
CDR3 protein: CASSLGQVKETQYF

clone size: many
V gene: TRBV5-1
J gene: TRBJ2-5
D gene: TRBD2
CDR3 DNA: TGCGCCAGCAGCCCGCACTTAGGGACTAGCGGGACTGAGACCCAGTACTTC
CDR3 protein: CASSPHLGTSGTETQYF

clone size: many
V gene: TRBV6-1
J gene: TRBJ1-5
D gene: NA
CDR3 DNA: TGTGCCAGCAGTCGGACATCCAATCAGCCCCAGCATTTT
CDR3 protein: CASSRTSNQPQHF

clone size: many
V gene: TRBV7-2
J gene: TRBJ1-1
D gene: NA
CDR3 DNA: TGTGCCAGCAGCACTATGTGGAACACTGAAGCTTTCTTT
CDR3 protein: CASSTMWNTEAFF

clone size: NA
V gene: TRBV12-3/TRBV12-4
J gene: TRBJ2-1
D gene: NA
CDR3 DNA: TGTGCCAGCAGTTTGAGAAGGTCGAGGGGCGATGAGCAGTTCTTC
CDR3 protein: CASSLRRSRGDEQFF

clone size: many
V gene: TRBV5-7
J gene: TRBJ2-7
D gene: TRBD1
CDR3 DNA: TGTGCCAGCAGCTTGGATGCACAGGGGGCGAGGGAGCAGTACTTC
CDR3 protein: CASSLDAQGAREQYF

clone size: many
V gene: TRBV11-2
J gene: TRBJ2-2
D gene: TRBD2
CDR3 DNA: TGTGCCAGCAGCTTAACGCGGGGGGGCGGGGAGCTGTTTTTT
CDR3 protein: CASSLTRGGGELFF

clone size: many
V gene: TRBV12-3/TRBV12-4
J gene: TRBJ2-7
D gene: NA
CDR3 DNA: TGTGCCAGCAGTTTTTCGACCGCGAGTTTCTACGAGCAGTACTTC
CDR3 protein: CASSFSTASFYEQYF

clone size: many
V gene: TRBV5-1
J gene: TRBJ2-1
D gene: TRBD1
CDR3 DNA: TGCGCCAGCAACCCGACCACAGGGGATGAGCAGTTCTTC
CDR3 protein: CASNPTTGDEQFF

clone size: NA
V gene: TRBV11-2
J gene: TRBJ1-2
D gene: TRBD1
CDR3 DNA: TGTGCCAGCAGCCTCCAGGGGGGACACTATGGCTACACCTTC
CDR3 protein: CASSLQGGHYGYTF

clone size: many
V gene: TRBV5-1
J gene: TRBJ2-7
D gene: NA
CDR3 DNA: TGCGCCAGCAGCTTGGATCAGGGGGAGCAGTACTTC
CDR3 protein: CASSLDQGEQYF

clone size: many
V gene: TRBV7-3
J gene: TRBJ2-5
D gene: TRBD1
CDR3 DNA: TGTGCCAGCAGCGCCAGGGGGCAAGAGACCCAGTACTTC
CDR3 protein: CASSARGQETQYF

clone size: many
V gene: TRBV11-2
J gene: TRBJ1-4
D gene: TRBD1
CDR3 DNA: TGTGCCAGCAGCTTAGACCAAGACAGGGATAATGAAAAACTGTTTTTT
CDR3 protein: CASSLDQDRDNEKLFF

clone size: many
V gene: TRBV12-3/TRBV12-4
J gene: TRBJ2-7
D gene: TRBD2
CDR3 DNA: TGTGCCAGCAGTCCAAGGACTAGCGGGAGAAAAGGGAGCTACGAGCAGTACTTC
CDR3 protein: CASSPRTSGRKGSYEQYF

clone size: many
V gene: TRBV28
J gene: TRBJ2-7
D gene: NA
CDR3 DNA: TGTGCCAGCAGTCCCACCGGGACGAGTTACGAGCAGTACTTC
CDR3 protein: CASSPTGTSYEQYF

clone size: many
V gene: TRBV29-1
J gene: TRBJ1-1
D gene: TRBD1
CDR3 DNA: TGCAGCGTGAGGACAGGGGGGACTGAAGCTTTCTTT
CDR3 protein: CSVRTGGTEAFF

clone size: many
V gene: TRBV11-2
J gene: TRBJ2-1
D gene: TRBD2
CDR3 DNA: TGTGCCAGCAGCTTAGAATTGCGGGAGGGTTTGGAGAGGAATGAGCAGTTCTTC
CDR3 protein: CASSLELREGLERNEQFF

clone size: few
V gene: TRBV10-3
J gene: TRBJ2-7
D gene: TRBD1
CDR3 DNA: TGTGCCATCAGTGGCCGGGACAGGGGGGGCGAGCAGTACTTC
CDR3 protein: CAISGRDRGGEQYF

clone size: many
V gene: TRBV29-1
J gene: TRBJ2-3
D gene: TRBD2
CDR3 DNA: TGCAGCGTCGACCGACTGGCGGGAGTAGATACGCAGTATTTT
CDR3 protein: CSVDRLAGVDTQYF

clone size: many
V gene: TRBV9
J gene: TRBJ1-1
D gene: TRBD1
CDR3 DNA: TGTGCCAGCAGCCCCCGGGACAGGGGGCCTGAAGCTTTCTTT
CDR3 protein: CASSPRDRGPEAFF

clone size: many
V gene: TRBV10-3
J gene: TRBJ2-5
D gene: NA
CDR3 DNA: TGTGCCATCAGTGAGTCGGTGTCAACCACCCAAGAGACCCAGTACTTC
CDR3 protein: CAISESVSTTQETQYF

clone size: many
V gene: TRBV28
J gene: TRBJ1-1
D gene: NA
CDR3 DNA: TGTGCCAGCAGCTTTTTACCCGGGACCGGGATCCCTGAAGCTTTCTTT
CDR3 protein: CASSFLPGTGIPEAFF

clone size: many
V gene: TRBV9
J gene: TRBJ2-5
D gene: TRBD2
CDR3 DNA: TGTGCCAGCAGCCTCTTCGGGGGGCAAGAGACCCAGTACTTC
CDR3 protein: CASSLFGGQETQYF

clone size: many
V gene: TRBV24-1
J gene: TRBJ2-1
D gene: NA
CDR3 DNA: TGTGCCACCAGTGGCGCCTACAATGAGCAGTTCTTC
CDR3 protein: CATSGAYNEQFF

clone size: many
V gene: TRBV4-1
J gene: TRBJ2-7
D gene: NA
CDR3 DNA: TGCGCCAGCAGCCAAGCCCTAACTAGGACGGACCACGAGCAGTACTTC
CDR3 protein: CASSQALTRTDHEQYF

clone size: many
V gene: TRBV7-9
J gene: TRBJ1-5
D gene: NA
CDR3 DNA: TGTGCCAGCAGCCGGACAGATAATCAGCCCCAGCATTTT
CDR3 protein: CASSRTDNQPQHF

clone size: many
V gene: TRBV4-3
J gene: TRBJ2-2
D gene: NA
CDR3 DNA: TGCGCCAGCAGCCAAGGGGAAGGGGGCGGGGAGCTGTTTTTT
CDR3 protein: CASSQGEGGGELFF

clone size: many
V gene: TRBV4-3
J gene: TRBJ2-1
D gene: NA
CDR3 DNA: TGCGCCAGCAGCCAAGAGGTAGGCAATGAGCAGTTCTTC
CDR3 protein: CASSQEVGNEQFF

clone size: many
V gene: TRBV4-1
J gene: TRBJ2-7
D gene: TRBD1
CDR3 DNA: TGCGCCAGCAGCCAAGTGGAGACAGGGGGATGGTCCGAGCAGTACTTC
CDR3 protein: CASSQVETGGWSEQYF

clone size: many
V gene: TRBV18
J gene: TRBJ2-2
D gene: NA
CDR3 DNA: TGTGCCAGCTCCGACAACACCGGGGAGCTGTTTTTT
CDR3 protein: CASSDNTGELFF

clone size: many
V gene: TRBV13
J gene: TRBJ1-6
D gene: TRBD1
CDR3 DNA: TGTGCCAGCTCATACAGGGGGCTAACCTATAATTCACCCCTCCACTTT
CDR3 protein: CASSYRGLTYNSPLHF

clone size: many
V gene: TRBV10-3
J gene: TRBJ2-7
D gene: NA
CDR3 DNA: TGTGCCATCAGTGGGGGTACAGTTAATGTCGAGCAGTACTTC
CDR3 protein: CAISGGTVNVEQYF

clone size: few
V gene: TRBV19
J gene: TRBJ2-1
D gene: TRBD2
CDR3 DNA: TGTGCCAGTAGTCTGAGCGCAGGGGTAGCGGGAGCTCGGCATGAGCAGTTCTTC
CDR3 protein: CASSLSAGVAGARHEQFF

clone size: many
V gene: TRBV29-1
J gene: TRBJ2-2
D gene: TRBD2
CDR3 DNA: TGCAGCGTAGACCTCAGCGGGAGGGCCGCCGGGGAGCTGTTTTTT
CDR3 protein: CSVDLSGRAAGELFF

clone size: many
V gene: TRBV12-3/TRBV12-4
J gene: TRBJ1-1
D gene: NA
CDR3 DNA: TGTGCCAGCAGTCCTCATAGGGCCGCAGCCTCTGAAGCTTTCTTT
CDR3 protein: CASSPHRAAASEAFF

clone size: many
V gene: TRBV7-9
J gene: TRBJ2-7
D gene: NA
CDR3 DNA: TGTGCCGGGGCGGTGGGGGCCGACGAGCAGTACTTC
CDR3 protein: CAGAVGADEQYF

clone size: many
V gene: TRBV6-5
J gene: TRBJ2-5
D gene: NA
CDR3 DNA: TGTGCCAGCAGTTACTCGGGAGTAGGGGAGATGGAGACCCAGTACTTC
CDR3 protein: CASSYSGVGEMETQYF